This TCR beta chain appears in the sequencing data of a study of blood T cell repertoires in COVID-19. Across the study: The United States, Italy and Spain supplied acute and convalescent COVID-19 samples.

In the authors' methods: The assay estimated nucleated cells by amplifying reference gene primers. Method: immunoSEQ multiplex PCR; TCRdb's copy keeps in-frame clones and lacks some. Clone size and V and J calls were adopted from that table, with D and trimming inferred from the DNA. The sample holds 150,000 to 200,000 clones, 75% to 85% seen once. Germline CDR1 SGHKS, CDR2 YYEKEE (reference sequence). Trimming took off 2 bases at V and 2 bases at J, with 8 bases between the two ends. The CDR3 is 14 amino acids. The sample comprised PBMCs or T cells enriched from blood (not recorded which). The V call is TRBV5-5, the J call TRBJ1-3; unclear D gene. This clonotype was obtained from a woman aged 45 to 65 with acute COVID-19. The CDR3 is CASSFSGTGNTIYF. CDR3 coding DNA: TGTGCCAGCAGCTTTTCGGGGACTGGAAACACCATATATTTT. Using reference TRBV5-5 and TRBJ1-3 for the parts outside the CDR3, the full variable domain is DAGVTQSPTHLIKTRGQQVTLRCSPISGHKSVSWYQQVLGQGPQFIFQYYEKEERGRGNFPDRFSARQFPNYSSELNVNALLLGDSALYLCASSFSGTGNTIYFGEGSWLTVV.